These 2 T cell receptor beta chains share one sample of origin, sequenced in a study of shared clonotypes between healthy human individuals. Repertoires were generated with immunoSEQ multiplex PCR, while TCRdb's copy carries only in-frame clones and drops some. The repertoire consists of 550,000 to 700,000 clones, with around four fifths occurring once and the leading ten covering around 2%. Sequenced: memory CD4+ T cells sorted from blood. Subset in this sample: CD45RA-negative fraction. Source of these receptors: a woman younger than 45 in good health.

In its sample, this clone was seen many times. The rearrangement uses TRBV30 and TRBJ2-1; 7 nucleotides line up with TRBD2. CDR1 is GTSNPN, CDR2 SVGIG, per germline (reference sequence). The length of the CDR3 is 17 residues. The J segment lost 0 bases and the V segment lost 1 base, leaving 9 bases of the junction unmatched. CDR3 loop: CAWSGLAAKSSYNEQFF. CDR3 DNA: TGTGCCTGGAGTGGTCTAGCGGCAAAAAGCTCCTACAATGAGCAGTTCTTC.

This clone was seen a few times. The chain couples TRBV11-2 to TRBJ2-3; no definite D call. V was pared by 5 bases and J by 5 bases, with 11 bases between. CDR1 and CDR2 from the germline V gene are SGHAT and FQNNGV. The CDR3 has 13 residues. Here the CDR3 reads CASSRGRRDTQYF. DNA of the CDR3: TGTGCCAGCAGCCGTGGACGGAGAGATACGCAGTATTTT.